These 11 T cell receptor beta chains originate from one sample sequenced in a study of blood T cell repertoires in COVID-19. Using immunoSEQ multiplex PCR, the repertoire was profiled, and TCRdb retains in-frame clones only, with some absent. The data show around 140,000 clones, approximately 86% seen once. Sequenced material: peripheral blood. The source is a man between 65 and 79 years old with acute or convalescent COVID-19.

This clone has only a few counts. The chain employs TRBV19 and TRBJ1-5, with D maybe TRBD1 (6 bases). This CDR3 region has 13 residues. Trimming cost V 5 bases and J 4 bases, with 9 bases left between them. Germline loops: CDR1 LNHDA, CDR2 SQIVND (reference sequence). In nucleotides, the CDR3 is TGTGCCAGTAGTTCCACAGGGAATCAGCCCCAGCATTTT. Amino acid sequence: CASSSTGNQPQHF. Combining the CDR3 with reference TRBV19 and TRBJ1-5 gives the whole variable domain DGGITQSPKYLFRKEGQNVTLSCEQNLNHDAMYWYRQDPGQGLRLIYYSQIVNDFQKGDIAEGYSVSREKKESFPLTVTSAQKNPTAFYLCASSSTGNQPQHFGDGTRLSIL.

The chain couples TRBV3-1 (or the pseudogene TRBV3-2) to TRBJ2-5; TRBD2 aligns across 12 bases. The CDR3 extends over 18 amino acids. V lost 0 bases, J lost 2 bases, and 7 bases stayed unmatched. CDR1 and CDR2 (germline): LGHDT, YNNKEL (reference sequence). The CDR3 loop reads CASSQDGLAGGRQETQYF. The DNA for the CDR3 is TGTGCCAGCAGCCAAGATGGGCTAGCGGGGGGGAGGCAAGAGACCCAGTACTTC.

The rearrangement links TRBV28 to TRBJ1-2; 8 bases agree with TRBD1. The V gene's germline CDR1 is MDHEN and CDR2 SYDVKM. Trimming at V came to 5 bases and at J to 8 bases, leaving 16 bases not matched to a gene. The CDR3 loop spans 16 amino acids. This CDR3 is CASSEVARGRGGGYTF. CDR3 DNA sequence: TGTGCCAGCAGTGAGGTTGCCAGGGGGCGAGGCGGGGGCTACACCTTC.

The chain has TRBV7-9 and TRBJ2-3, with no clear D. The V end lost 5 bases, the J end lost 2 bases, and 2 bases lay between the germline ends. CDR1 is SEHNR, CDR2 FQNEAQ, per germline (reference sequence). CDR3 length: 11 amino acids. The CDR3 coding sequence is TGTGCCAGCAGCCTCACAGATACGCAGTATTTT. It translates to CASSLTDTQYF.

Written as DNA, the CDR3 is TGTGCCAGCAGAAGACAGGGAAGCTCTAGCACAGATACGCAGTATTTT. Its protein product is CASRRQGSSSTDTQYF. The chain is built from TRBV2 and TRBJ2-3; 7 bases agree with TRBD1. The CDR3 is made up of 16 amino acids. V lost 6 bases and J lost 0; bases outside the gene matches: 9. Per the germline V gene, CDR1 is SNHLY and CDR2 is FYNNEI.

The rearrangement joins TRBV3-1 (or the pseudogene TRBV3-2) to TRBJ1-2; no reliable D call. This CDR3 comprises 15 residues. Germline V gives CDR1 LGHDT, CDR2 YNNKEL (reference sequence). V gave up 2 bases and J gave up 4 bases, with 14 bases separating them. CDR3 region: CASSQLQTSPYGYTF. The CDR3, as DNA: TGTGCCAGCAGCCAATTACAGACAAGCCCCTATGGCTACACCTTC.

CDR3 in DNA: TGTGCCAGCCGAAGTAACAGGGGGCAAGGGGGCACTGAAGCTTTCTTT. Encoded protein: CASRSNRGQGGTEAFF. The chain couples TRBV11-2 to TRBJ1-1; 9 bases map to TRBD1. Germline-derived CDR1 and CDR2 are SGHAT and FQNNGV. V shed 8 bases, J shed 4 bases, and the junction held 14 bases outside the gene matches. The CDR3 is 16 amino acids.

V is TRBV6-5 and J is TRBJ2-1; D possibly corresponds to TRBD1 (6 bases). Trimming took off 0 bases at V and 3 bases at J, with 9 bases between the two ends. The CDR3 has 15 residues. CDR1 is MNHEY and CDR2 is SVGAGI in the germline V gene. The CDR3 protein is CASSYSGRGYNEQFF. The CDR3 nucleotides are TGTGCCAGCAGTTACTCGGGCAGGGGCTACAATGAGCAGTTCTTC.

The V gene is TRBV9, the J gene TRBJ1-2; no definite D call. Looked up from germline, CDR1 is SGDLS and CDR2 is YYNGEE. V was clipped by 0 bases and J by 1 base, with 7 bases between them. The CDR3 covers 14 residues. The CDR3 protein is CASSVGQDNYGYTF. The CDR3 DNA is TGTGCCAGCAGCGTAGGGCAGGATAACTATGGCTACACCTTC. The whole variable domain, remainder taken from reference TRBV9 and TRBJ1-2, is DSGVTQTPKHLITATGQRVTLRCSPRSGDLSVYWYQQSLDQGLQFLIQYYNGEERAKGNILERFSAQQFPDLHSELNLSSLELGDSALYFCASSVGQDNYGYTFGSGTRLTVV.

The rearrangement links TRBV7-3 to TRBJ2-7; no firm D call. Judging by the DNA end, TRBJ2-5 fits better; the J call may be wrong. CDR1 is SGHTA and CDR2 is FQGTGA in the germline V gene. The CDR3 is 13 residues long. This CDR3 reads CASSLDLKETQYF. The CDR3 nucleotides read TGTGCCAGCAGCCTAGACTTAAAAGAGACCCAGTACTTC.

The V gene is TRBV19, the J gene TRBJ2-5, with D unresolved. The CDR3 has 14 amino acids. Trimming left V 1 base short and J 5 bases short, with 11 bases between. CDR1 is LNHDA, CDR2 SQIVND, per germline (reference sequence). CDR3 in DNA: TGTGCCAGTAGTATAGGGCAGGCAATGGAGACCCAGTACTTC. This translates into CASSIGQAMETQYF.